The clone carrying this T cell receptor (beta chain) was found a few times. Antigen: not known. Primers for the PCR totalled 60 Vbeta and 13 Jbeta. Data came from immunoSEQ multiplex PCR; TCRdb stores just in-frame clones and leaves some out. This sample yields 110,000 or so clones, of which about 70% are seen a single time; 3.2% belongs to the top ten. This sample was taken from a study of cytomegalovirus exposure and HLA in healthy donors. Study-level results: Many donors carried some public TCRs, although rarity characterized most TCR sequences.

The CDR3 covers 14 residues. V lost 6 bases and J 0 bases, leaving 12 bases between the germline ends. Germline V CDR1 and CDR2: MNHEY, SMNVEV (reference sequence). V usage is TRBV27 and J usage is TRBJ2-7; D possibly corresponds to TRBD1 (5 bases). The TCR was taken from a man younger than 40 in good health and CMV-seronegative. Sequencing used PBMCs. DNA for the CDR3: TGTGCCAGCAGAAGGGGAACAAGCTCCTACGAGCAGTACTTC. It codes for CASRRGTSSYEQYF.